The source of this T cell receptor (beta chain) is a study of blood T cell repertoires in COVID-19. Libraries were prepared by immunoSEQ multiplex PCR; TCRdb keeps only in-frame clonotypes and omits some of them. The table lists approximately 290,000 clones, under 85% of them singletons, with 0.87% in the top ten. The sample holds a few counts of this clone. Germline V CDR1 and CDR2: MDHEN, SYDVKM. The CDR3 contains 16 residues. V gave up 5 bases and J gave up 3 bases; unmatched junction bases: 10. The source material was peripheral blood. This TCR was recovered from a human donor with COVID-19, enrolled during active disease. The donor label of this sample is uncertain. V usage is TRBV28 and J usage is TRBJ2-3; TRBD2 matches 8 bases. The CDR3 spells CASSRGRREETDTQYF. CDR3 nucleotides: TGTGCCAGCAGTAGAGGGAGGCGGGAGGAGACAGATACGCAGTATTTT.